These 22 T cell receptor beta chains were all obtained from the same sample, sequenced in a study of T cell responses to AZD1222 COVID-19 vaccine (dated by TCRdb to the early 2020s). Library preparation employed the immunoSEQ multiplex PCR assay. TCRdb obtained this table from immuneACCESS and retained in-frame rearrangements with V and J assigned. These tables miss some clones; where compared with another copy, unresolved V genes account for less than half of the shortfall, and the remainder is unexplained. This sample has about 120,000 clones in its table, and more than 85% of those were observed once. The ten largest clones represent approximately 7.5% of the sample. The time point label here, explained by the study, means: baseline before first vaccination. The sequences come from peripheral blood, collected on day 0 of AZD1222 vaccination. These receptors came from an adult in good health.

J is TRBJ2-7 and V is TRBV27, with 9 bases identical to TRBD1. V trimming: 10 bases; J trimming: 2 bases; junction bases outside the gene matches: 9. CDR1 is MNHEY, CDR2 SMNVEV, per germline (reference sequence). The CDR3 length is 14 residues. This CDR3 is CATRLGTGPYEQYF. In DNA form, the CDR3 reads TGTGCCACGAGACTCGGGACAGGGCCCTACGAGCAGTACTTC.

The V and J genes are TRBV28 and TRBJ1-2, with 8 bases aligning to TRBD1. Germline CDR1 and CDR2: MDHEN and SYDVKM. CDR3 length: 16 amino acids. J gave up 0 bases and V 4 bases, and 7 bases lay outside the gene matches. Here the CDR3 DNA reads TGTGCCAGCAGTTCCGCAGGGGGCCAAGCTAACTATGGCTACACCTTC. It codes for CASSSAGGQANYGYTF.

The V call is TRBV13, the J call TRBJ2-3; D could derive from TRBD1 or TRBD2 (5 bases each). V lost 3 bases and J 0 bases, leaving 13 bases between the germline ends. This CDR3 spans 16 amino acids. Per the germline V gene, CDR1 is PRHDT and CDR2 is FYEKMQ (reference sequence). CDR3 loop: CASSLSGTQSTDTQYF. The CDR3 DNA sequence: TGTGCCAGCAGCTTGAGTGGGACCCAGAGCACAGATACGCAGTATTTT.

The gene calls are TRBV7-3 and TRBJ2-3; the D gene could be TRBD1 or TRBD2 (6 bases each). The germline CDR1 and CDR2 sequences are SGHTA and FQGTGA. Between the trimmed V and J ends, which lost 2 bases and 4 bases, there was a span of 16 bases. This CDR3 is 16 amino acids long. CDR3 amino acids: CASSLSAGRGADTQYF. CDR3 bases: TGTGCCAGCAGCTTATCCGCGGGAAGGGGGGCAGATACGCAGTATTTT.

CDR3 coding DNA: TGTGCCTGGAGTGTAGGGGTCCTAGGGACAGATACGCAGTATTTT. It codes for CAWSVGVLGTDTQYF. The chain has TRBV30 and TRBJ2-3, with D possibly being TRBD1 (5 bases). V was pared by 0 bases and J by 3 bases, with 13 bases between. Germline CDR1 GTSNPN, CDR2 SVGIG (reference sequence). The CDR3 is 15 residues long.

The chain is built from TRBV2 and TRBJ2-7; 7 bases fit TRBD1. This CDR3 region has 13 residues. CDR1 is SNHLY, CDR2 FYNNEI, per germline. The junction had 4 bases not matched to a gene; V was cut back by 6 bases and J by 2 bases. The CDR3 DNA reads TGTGCCAGCAGCGGACAGGAGCCCTACGAGCAGTACTTC. This encodes CASSGQEPYEQYF.

This chain connects TRBV5-1 to TRBJ2-2, with 7 positions matching TRBD1. The CDR3 is made up of 16 amino acids. CDR1 is SGHRS, CDR2 YFSETQ, per germline. V gave up 4 bases and J gave up 8 bases; unmatched junction bases: 14. The CDR3 nucleotides are TGCGCCAGCAGCCACGCCCAACTTACAGGGGCTGGGGAGCTGTTTTTT. Translating gives CASSHAQLTGAGELFF.

The chain is built from TRBV7-2 and TRBJ1-5; weak D call: TRBD1 (6 bases). V lost 1 base to trimming and J lost 7 bases, with 17 bases between them. CDR1 is SGHTA, CDR2 FQGNSA, per germline. The CDR3 is 16 amino acids. The CDR3, as DNA: TGTGCCAGCAGCTTAGTCAGTGTGGGGGCTCGGCAGCCCCAGCATTTT. Protein: CASSLVSVGARQPQHF.

DNA for the CDR3: TGTGCCAGCAGCTTGGAGTGGGGGAACACTGAAGCTTTCTTT. Its translation is CASSLEWGNTEAFF. V usage is TRBV5-4 and J usage is TRBJ1-1; no clear D gene. The germline gives CDR1 SGHNT, CDR2 YYREEE (reference sequence). CDR3 length equals 14 residues. V gave up 0 bases and J gave up 1 base, with 7 bases separating them. Full variable domain (remainder filled in from reference TRBV5-4 and TRBJ1-1): ETGVTQSPTHLIKTRGQQVTLRCSSQSGHNTVSWYQQALGQGPQFIFQYYREEENGRGNFPPRFSGLQFPNYSSELNVNALELDDSALYLCASSLEWGNTEAFFGQGTRLTVV.

The rearrangement uses TRBV29-1 and TRBJ2-7, with TRBD2 matching 8 bases. CDR1 is SQVTM, CDR2 ANQGSEA, per germline. This CDR3 is 14 amino acids long. The trim removed 6 bases at V and 3 bases at J, leaving 10 bases unmatched. CDR3 nucleotides: TGCAGCGTGGAGGGGCTAGCGGGTGGCTACGAGCAGTACTTC. This gives the protein CSVEGLAGGYEQYF.

There are a few counts of this clone. The chain is built from TRBV6-4 and TRBJ1-6, with a tentative D call TRBD1 (5 bases). The length of the CDR3 is 13 residues. Trimming took 3 bases from V and 5 from J, leaving 5 bases between them. CDR1 is MRHNA, CDR2 SNTAGT, per germline. CDR3 bases: TGTGCCAGCAGTGAGGACAATAATTCACCCCTCCACTTT. It is translated as CASSEDNNSPLHF.

The sample holds a few counts of this clone. This chain uses TRBV5-4 with TRBJ2-7, with 11 positions matching TRBD2. V dropped 4 bases and J dropped 4; count of bases not matched to a gene: 7. Germline V gene lookup returns CDR1 SGHNT and CDR2 YYREEE (reference sequence). The CDR3 runs 15 residues. CDR3 DNA: TGTGCCAGCAGCCCTAGCGGGGGGTCTACGTACGAGCAGTACTTC. Translating it yields CASSPSGGSTYEQYF.

This chain links TRBV2 with TRBJ1-5; tentative D call: TRBD1 (5 bases). CDR1 and CDR2 from the germline V gene are SNHLY and FYNNEI. V gave up 4 bases and J gave up 7 bases, with 17 bases separating them. The CDR3 consists of 15 residues. CDR3 region: CASSGIMGGEQPQHF. CDR3 coding DNA: TGTGCCAGCAGTGGAATAATGGGGGGAGAGCAGCCCCAGCATTTT.

This chain links TRBV18 with TRBJ2-1; unclear D gene. This CDR3 comprises 16 residues. Germline V CDR1 and CDR2: KGHSH, LQKENI. V shed 5 bases and J shed 0 bases, with 14 bases lying between them. The chain's CDR3 is CASSSRDSASYNEQFF. For the CDR3, the DNA is TGTGCCAGCTCATCAAGGGATTCAGCCTCCTACAATGAGCAGTTCTTC.

This chain joins TRBV6-5 and TRBJ1-3, with D tentatively TRBD1 (6 bases). CDR1 and CDR2 (germline): MNHEY, SVGAGI. V was clipped by 6 bases and J by 0 bases, with 9 bases between them. The CDR3 is made up of 14 amino acids. In DNA form, the CDR3 reads TGTGCCAGCAGAGCAGGGGACTCTGGAAACACCATATATTTT. Protein: CASRAGDSGNTIYF.

Details on this clone: Distinct nucleotide sequences in the sample also encode this CDR3. The chain combines TRBV7-3 with TRBJ2-1; 7 bases align to TRBD2. Unmatched junction bases numbered 5, after V lost 2 bases and J lost 4 bases. The CDR3 loop spans 15 amino acids. Germline CDR1 SGHTA, CDR2 FQGTGA. CDR3 nucleotide sequence: TGTGCCAGCAGCTTACGGGGGGAGAAGTACAATGAGCAGTTCTTC. It translates to CASSLRGEKYNEQFF.

The chain recombines TRBV5-1 with TRBJ2-5; TRBD2 matches 14 bases. The V gene end was trimmed by 4 bases and the J gene end by 3 bases; junction bases not matched to a gene: 11. CDR1 SGHRS and CDR2 YFSETQ come from the germline V gene. The CDR3 sequence is 18 residues long. As DNA, the CDR3 is TGCGCCAGCAGCCCAACCGGGACTAGCGGGGGAATAAAAGAGACCCAGTACTTC. Residues: CASSPTGTSGGIKETQYF.

The chain recombines TRBV19 with TRBJ2-7; no clear D. The CDR3 has 13 amino acids. With 3 bases removed from V and 4 bases from J, the gap between germline ends came to 10 bases. The V gene's germline CDR1 is LNHDA and CDR2 SQIVND (reference sequence). CDR3 protein: CASSIRSHYEQYF. The CDR3 DNA reads TGTGCCAGTAGTATCAGGAGCCATTACGAGCAGTACTTC.

V and J are TRBV6-5 and TRBJ2-3; 8 nucleotides line up with TRBD2. V was clipped by 3 bases and J by 2 bases; unmatched bases: 7. CDR3 length: 16 amino acids. The germline V gene has CDR1 MNHEY and CDR2 SVGAGI. The CDR3 coding sequence is TGTGCCAGCAGTTATGACCCAGCGGGGGCCACAGATACGCAGTATTTT. As protein: CASSYDPAGATDTQYF.

This chain connects TRBV12-3 or TRBV12-4 to TRBJ1-1; D gene uncertain. The CDR3 spans 13 residues. V lost 6 bases and J lost 5, with 13 bases in between. The chain's CDR3 is CASSPAGWTEAFF. CDR3 DNA sequence: TGTGCCAGCAGCCCCGCGGGGTGGACTGAAGCTTTCTTT.

This chain links TRBV28 with TRBJ2-5; TRBD1 matches 8 bases. The CDR3 length is 15 residues. V lost 5 bases and J lost 4; bases outside the gene matches: 9. Per the germline V gene, CDR1 is MDHEN and CDR2 is SYDVKM. This CDR3 is CASSPDRGGRETQYF. In DNA form, the CDR3 reads TGTGCCAGCAGTCCCGACAGGGGAGGTCGAGAGACCCAGTACTTC.

The chain uses TRBV3-1 (or the pseudogene TRBV3-2) and TRBJ2-7; D may correspond to TRBD1 or TRBD2 (5 bases each). Germline-derived CDR1 and CDR2 are LGHDT and YNNKEL (reference sequence). The length of the CDR3 is 13 residues. V lost 4 bases to trimming and J lost 7 bases, with 14 bases between them. The CDR3, as DNA: TGTGCCAGCAGCCGCGCCGGGACGAGGGAGCAGTACTTC. Its translation is CASSRAGTREQYF.